The 19 T cell receptor beta chains below were found in one sample sequenced in a study of blood T cell repertoires in COVID-19. Assay: immunoSEQ multiplex PCR; the TCRdb copy retains only in-frame clones and omits some. The sample lists approximately 93,000 clones; less than 80% were seen once. Sequenced sample: peripheral blood. Receptors originate from an elderly woman with acute or convalescent COVID-19.

The J gene is TRBJ2-2, the V gene TRBV5-4; 9 nucleotides align to TRBD2. Trimming removed 0 bases from V and 4 bases from J; junction bases left unmatched: 4. The CDR3 length is 16 residues. Germline assignment: CDR1 SGHNT and CDR2 YYREEE (reference sequence). The CDR3 region is CASSLVAGVSTGELFF. The CDR3 DNA follows: TGTGCCAGCAGCTTGGTAGCGGGGGTGAGCACCGGGGAGCTGTTTTTT.

The chain carries TRBV6-2 or TRBV6-3 and TRBJ1-2, with a possible D match to TRBD1 (6 bases). This CDR3 region has 16 residues. The germline gives CDR1 MNHEY, CDR2 SVGEGT. Trimming shortened V by 6 bases and J by 3 bases, and 20 bases separated the two germline ends. The CDR3 loop is CASSPRTGGGYYGYTF. For the CDR3, the DNA is TGTGCCAGCAGCCCTCGGACCGGGGGGGGCTACTATGGCTACACCTTC.

The chain links TRBV30 to TRBJ1-2; no clear D gene. CDR1 GTSNPN and CDR2 SVGIG come from the germline V gene (reference sequence). The V end was cut by 3 bases, the J end by 2 bases, with 13 bases between. This CDR3 spans 14 amino acids. The CDR3 nucleotides read TGTGCCTGGAGGTACATCGGCGGAAACTATGGCTACACCTTC. As protein: CAWRYIGGNYGYTF.

The genes are TRBV11-3 and TRBJ1-1; 8 nucleotides agree with TRBD1. Looked up from germline, CDR1 is SGHNT and CDR2 is YENEEA. V was clipped by 0 bases and J by 6 bases; unmatched bases: 9. The CDR3 consists of 16 residues. This CDR3 reads CASSLDNRGINAEAFF. As DNA, the CDR3 is TGTGCCAGCAGCTTAGACAACAGGGGGATAAATGCTGAAGCTTTCTTT.

In this sample, this clone turned up once. This chain joins TRBV28 and TRBJ1-3; D not certain. The CDR3 loop spans 16 amino acids. Trimming shortened V by 3 bases and J by 4 bases, and 16 bases separated the two germline ends. Germline-derived CDR1 and CDR2 are MDHEN and SYDVKM. The CDR3 DNA reads TGTGCCAGCAGTTTGAGGCTCCGGATACTGGGAAACACCATATATTTT. This encodes CASSLRLRILGNTIYF.

This clone has just a few counts. The CDR3 DNA reads TGTGCCAGCAGCCCAGGGATGGATTCACCCCTCCACTTT. Its translation: CASSPGMDSPLHF. The V and J genes are TRBV14 and TRBJ1-6; weak D call: TRBD1 (5 bases). Germline V gene data show CDR1 as SGHDN and CDR2 as FVKESK. The CDR3 has 13 amino acids. Trimming shortened V by 4 bases and J by 8 bases, and 9 bases separated the two germline ends.

This clone was observed once. The V call is TRBV5-8, the J call TRBJ2-5; TRBD1 aligns across 8 bases. The V segment lost 1 base and the J segment 4 bases; nucleotides outside the gene matches: 6. This CDR3 has 15 amino acids. Germline CDR1 and CDR2: SGHTS and YDEGEE. The CDR3 loop is CASSLLRQGLETQYF. The DNA for the CDR3 is TGTGCCAGCAGCTTGTTGCGACAGGGGTTAGAGACCCAGTACTTC.

The sample holds a few counts of this clone. V and J are TRBV7-9 and TRBJ1-1; tentatively, D is TRBD1 (5 bases). This CDR3 comprises 13 residues. The ends were cut back, 3 bases at V and 5 bases at J, with 10 bases in the middle. CDR1 and CDR2 (germline): SEHNR, FQNEAQ (reference sequence). The CDR3 sequence: CASSLDMGTEAFF. The CDR3 bases are TGTGCCAGCAGCTTGGACATGGGTACTGAAGCTTTCTTT.

This sequence joins TRBV2 and TRBJ2-5, with 8 nucleotides matching TRBD2. Unmatched junction bases numbered 3, after V lost 7 bases and J lost 5 bases. From germline, CDR1 is SNHLY and CDR2 FYNNEI. This CDR3 contains 12 residues. The CDR3 region is CASKASGETQYF. CDR3 sequence (DNA): TGTGCCAGCAAGGCTAGCGGGGAGACCCAGTACTTC. Full variable domain (rest looked up from reference TRBV2 and TRBJ2-5): EPEVTQTPSHQVTQMGQEVILRCVPISNHLYFYWYRQILGQKVEFLVSFYNNEISEKSEIFDDQFSVERPDGSNFTLKIRSTKLEDSAMYFCASKASGETQYFGPGTRLLVL.

The sample holds a few counts of this clone. The chain has TRBV6-5 and TRBJ1-1; a weak D match, TRBD1 (6 bases). CDR3 length: 13 amino acids. V was shortened by 0 bases and J by 8 bases, with 10 bases between the two germline ends. The germline gives CDR1 MNHEY, CDR2 SVGAGI. DNA for the CDR3: TGTGCCAGCAGTTACTCGACGGGGACAGAAGCTTTCTTT. Its protein is CASSYSTGTEAFF.

This chain links TRBV18 with TRBJ1-1; D is unresolved. Germline CDR1 KGHSH, CDR2 LQKENI. The CDR3 is 13 residues long. The V and J ends lost 2 bases and 1 base respectively, with 5 bases between them. The DNA for the CDR3 is TGTGCCAGCTCACCAAGCAAGAACACTGAAGCTTTCTTT. Its protein is CASSPSKNTEAFF.

The chain has TRBV18 and TRBJ1-1; D is ambiguous. Trimming took 0 bases from V and 7 from J, leaving 15 bases between them. CDR3 length: 15 residues. Germline V gives CDR1 KGHSH, CDR2 LQKENI. The CDR3 loop is CASSPPEGRKGEAFF. CDR3 sequence (DNA): TGTGCCAGCTCACCACCTGAGGGTCGAAAAGGTGAAGCTTTCTTT.

The V gene is TRBV3-1 (or the pseudogene TRBV3-2), the J gene TRBJ1-3; TRBD1 agrees at 7 bases. Germline V lookup: CDR1 LGHDT, CDR2 YNNKEL (reference sequence). The CDR3 is 15 residues long. The trim removed 4 bases at V and 2 bases at J, leaving 5 bases unmatched. The CDR3 nucleotides read TGTGCCAGCAGCCCAGACAGGGTCACTGGAAACACCATATATTTT. Residues: CASSPDRVTGNTIYF.

The CDR3 DNA sequence: TGCGCCAGCAGTTGGGGACAGGGTCTCCGGTACTTC. Protein: CASSWGQGLRYF. The V gene is TRBV5-1, the J gene TRBJ2-5, with TRBD1 identical over 9 bases. Germline CDR1 SGHRS, CDR2 YFSETQ. V trimming: 5 bases; J trimming: 13 bases; junction bases outside the gene matches: 9. This CDR3 region has 12 residues.

V usage is TRBV5-1 and J usage is TRBJ1-2, with D maybe TRBD1 (5 bases). V was pared by 2 bases and J by 1 base, with 15 bases between. Germline CDR1 and CDR2: SGHRS and YFSETQ. This CDR3 is 16 amino acids long. For the CDR3, the DNA is TGCGCCAGCAGCTTCGACAGTACGGGGGGTAACTATGGCTACACCTTC. The encoded protein is CASSFDSTGGNYGYTF.

This clone was seen a handful of times. J is TRBJ1-6 and V is TRBV2; 9 bases are shared with TRBD1. The CDR3 length is 17 residues. The germline V gene encodes CDR1 SNHLY and CDR2 FYNNEI. V was pared by 7 bases and J by 9 bases, with 16 bases of the junction left unmatched. The CDR3 region is CASTTTGGALSRSPLHF. In DNA, the CDR3 is TGTGCCAGCACTACCACAGGGGGCGCGCTGAGTCGTTCACCCCTCCACTTT.

The rearrangement uses TRBV30 and TRBJ1-4; 10 nucleotides line up with TRBD1. Germline V lookup: CDR1 GTSNPN, CDR2 SVGIG (reference sequence). J was trimmed by 15 bases and V by 2 bases; bases with no gene match: 3. The CDR3 length is 11 residues. CDR3 region: CAWSTGTGVFF. CDR3 DNA sequence: TGTGCCTGGAGTACCGGGACAGGGGTGTTTTTT.

The chain joins TRBV5-4 to TRBJ1-4, with D hard to call. The CDR3 is made up of 13 amino acids. Germline V lookup: CDR1 SGHNT, CDR2 YYREEE (reference sequence). V lost 4 bases and J lost 10, with 14 bases in between. The CDR3 loop reads CASSPPGFGKLFF. The CDR3 nucleotides read TGTGCCAGCAGCCCTCCGGGTTTCGGAAAACTGTTTTTT.

V and J are TRBV7-8 and TRBJ2-3, with TRBD1 identical over 7 bases. The CDR3 is 13 residues long. Trimming removed 5 bases from V and 4 bases from J; junction bases left unmatched: 3. CDR1 and CDR2 (germline): SGHVS, FQNEAQ. The chain's CDR3 is CASSNRGPDTQYF. The CDR3 DNA reads as TGTGCCAGCAGCAACAGGGGTCCAGATACGCAGTATTTT.